Each of the 4 T cell receptor beta chains below was sequenced from the same sample in a study of blood T cell repertoires in COVID-19. Clones were sequenced by immunoSEQ multiplex PCR, and TCRdb holds only the in-frame ones, with some missing. The repertoire holds over 200,000 clones, with over 75% as singletons. Sequenced input: peripheral blood. Receptor source: a human donor in a cohort sampled during active COVID-19.

V gene TRBV7-3 combines with J gene TRBJ2-3, with D possibly TRBD2 on 6 matching bases. The V gene lost 1 base and the J gene lost 3 bases, with 11 bases spanning the gap. This CDR3 has 15 amino acids. In germline, CDR1 is SGHTA, CDR2 FQGTGA. The CDR3 here is CASSLISGVTDTQYF. In DNA, the CDR3 is TGTGCCAGCAGCTTAATTTCGGGGGTGACAGATACGCAGTATTTT.

The gene calls are TRBV10-2 and TRBJ2-5; 8 nucleotides agree with TRBD1. The CDR3 sequence is 15 residues long. CDR1 and CDR2 from the germline V gene are WSHSY and SAAADI. The V and J ends lost 3 bases and 7 bases, in that order; junction bases with no gene match: 10. The CDR3 sequence: CASSESQGEKVTQYF. DNA for the CDR3: TGCGCCAGCAGTGAATCACAGGGGGAAAAGGTGACCCAGTACTTC.

This clone was observed once. The gene calls are TRBV7-2 and TRBJ1-1; weak D call: TRBD1 (5 bases). This CDR3 region has 15 residues. Germline V gives CDR1 SGHTA, CDR2 FQGNSA. With 1 base removed from V and 1 base from J, the gap between germline ends came to 10 bases. The CDR3 DNA is TGTGCCAGCAGCTTAGGGGGCCAACCGAACACTGAAGCTTTCTTT. This encodes CASSLGGQPNTEAFF.

V usage is TRBV19 and J usage is TRBJ1-5; 12 positions match TRBD1. V was clipped by 5 bases and J by 7 bases; unmatched bases: 6. The length of the CDR3 is 15 residues. The germline V gene has CDR1 LNHDA and CDR2 SQIVND (reference sequence). CDR3 amino acids: CASSGTGGADQPQHF. CDR3 nucleotide sequence: TGTGCCAGTAGTGGGACAGGGGGCGCCGACCAGCCCCAGCATTTT.